These 13 T cell receptor beta chains were sequenced from one sample in a study of CD8 T cells in Susac syndrome. Random-hexamer reverse transcription was applied to about 0.5 to 1 ug RNA. TCRdb re-analysed the immunoSEQ multiplex PCR reads in MiXCR, keeping a single row per CDR3 protein. The sample records hundreds of thousands of distinct CDR3 sequences, about 85% being singletons. The specimen sequenced was CD8+ T cells from PBMCs. Source of these receptors: a human donor with multiple sclerosis.

The chain uses TRBV7-9 and TRBJ2-7; tentative D call: TRBD1 (5 bases). Germline-derived CDR1 and CDR2 are SEHNR and FQNEAQ (reference sequence). V was pared by 5 bases and J by 4 bases, with 15 bases between. The CDR3 spans 14 residues. The CDR3 sequence: CASSPPRAGYEQYF. The DNA of the CDR3 is TGTGCCAGCAGCCCCCCCAGGGCCGGGTACGAGCAGTACTTC.

This chain connects TRBV19 to TRBJ2-3, with TRBD1 matching 10 bases. The V segment lost 4 bases and the J segment 1 base; nucleotides outside the gene matches: 2. The CDR3 length is 15 residues. Germline CDR1 reads LNHDA; CDR2 reads SQIVND (reference sequence). CDR3 sequence reads: CASSKGQGGTDTQYF. The CDR3 DNA follows: TGTGCCAGTAGTAAAGGACAGGGGGGCACAGATACGCAGTATTTT.

The V gene is TRBV9, the J gene TRBJ2-5; perhaps TRBD2 as D (5 bases). Germline V lookup: CDR1 SGDLS, CDR2 YYNGEE. The ends were cut back, 4 bases at V and 4 bases at J, with 20 bases in the middle. This CDR3 has 16 residues. The CDR3 DNA sequence: TGTGCCAGCAGCCCCTACGGCGAGGGAATATCAGAGACCCAGTACTTC. The encoded protein is CASSPYGEGISETQYF.

The chain joins TRBV12-5 to TRBJ1-5, with a possible D match to TRBD1 (5 bases). This CDR3 region has 14 residues. Germline CDR1 LGHNT, CDR2 FRNRAP. V lost 6 bases and J 0 bases, leaving 9 bases between the germline ends. CDR3 loop: CASGLTVSNQPQHF. CDR3 DNA sequence: TGTGCTAGTGGCCTGACAGTTAGCAATCAGCCCCAGCATTTT.

The chain has TRBV20-1 and TRBJ1-1; D unresolved. Germline V gene data show CDR1 as DFQATT and CDR2 as SNEGSKA (reference sequence). CDR3 length: 10 residues. V was shortened by 5 bases and J by 4 bases, with 5 bases between the two germline ends. The CDR3 protein is CSADFTEAFF. CDR3 DNA: TGCAGTGCTGATTTCACTGAAGCTTTCTTT.

The chain is built from TRBV7-9 and TRBJ2-5, with D perhaps TRBD2 (6 bases). This CDR3 comprises 15 residues. CDR1 SEHNR and CDR2 FQNEAQ come from the germline V gene (reference sequence). Trimming left V 1 base short and J 3 bases short, with 12 bases between. CDR3 nucleotide sequence: TGTGCCAGCAGCTTAGGCGGGACCCCTAAAGAGACCCAGTACTTC. This codes for CASSLGGTPKETQYF.

CDR3 DNA sequence: TGCAGCGCCAACGGACAGAAAGAGACCCAGTACTTC. It specifies CSANGQKETQYF. The rearrangement joins TRBV29-1 to TRBJ2-5; TRBD1 is a possible D gene (6 bases). The CDR3 totals 12 residues. CDR1 SQVTM and CDR2 ANQGSEA come from the germline V gene. The V gene lost 7 bases and the J gene lost 3 bases, with 12 bases spanning the gap.

This chain uses TRBV6-5 with TRBJ2-2, with D unclear. V gave up 1 base and J gave up 6 bases, with 9 bases separating them. CDR3 length: 14 residues. Germline lookup yields CDR1 MNHEY and CDR2 SVGAGI. DNA for the CDR3: TGTGCCAGCAGTTACTTCGAGGTGTCCGGGGAGCTGTTTTTT. It translates to CASSYFEVSGELFF.

The chain recombines TRBV12-3 or TRBV12-4 with TRBJ2-5; no firm D call. V lost 4 bases, J lost 0 bases, and 3 bases lay in between. The CDR3 consists of 12 residues. The CDR3 protein is CASSWYQETQYF. CDR3 sequence (DNA): TGTGCCAGCAGTTGGTACCAAGAGACCCAGTACTTC.

The rearrangement links TRBV27 to TRBJ2-3, with D possibly being TRBD2 (6 bases). This CDR3 spans 13 amino acids. The V end was cut by 9 bases, the J end by 2 bases, with 12 bases between. Germline-derived CDR1 and CDR2 are MNHEY and SMNVEV (reference sequence). Here the CDR3 DNA reads TGTGCCAGTCTGGGGGGAGACACAGATACGCAGTATTTT. As protein: CASLGGDTDTQYF.

The chain is built from TRBV3-1 and TRBJ1-2; D not certain. Germline CDR1 reads LGHDT; CDR2 reads YNNKEL (reference sequence). CDR3 length equals 15 residues. V gave up 0 bases and J gave up 4 bases, with 12 bases separating them. The CDR3 DNA sequence: TGTGCCAGCAGCCAAGATCCTACAAGCCTCTATGGCTACACCTTC. Amino acid sequence: CASSQDPTSLYGYTF.

The chain links TRBV25-1 to TRBJ2-1, with D hard to call. Trimming left V 4 bases short and J 5 bases short, with 6 bases between. Germline V gene sequence: CDR1 MGHDK, CDR2 SYGVNS. The CDR3 runs 12 residues. The CDR3 spells CASSVWNNEQFF. CDR3 DNA sequence: TGTGCCAGCAGTGTGTGGAACAATGAGCAGTTCTTC.

The CDR3, as DNA: TGTGCCAGCAGTTTAGACCGGGAGGGGGGGCTCCAAGAGACCCAGTACTTC. As protein: CASSLDREGGLQETQYF. J is TRBJ2-5 and V is TRBV27, with 8 bases that match TRBD2. In germline, CDR1 is MNHEY, CDR2 SMNVEV (reference sequence). With 2 bases clipped from V and 1 base from J, the junction kept 9 bases outside the gene matches. This CDR3 is built from 17 residues.